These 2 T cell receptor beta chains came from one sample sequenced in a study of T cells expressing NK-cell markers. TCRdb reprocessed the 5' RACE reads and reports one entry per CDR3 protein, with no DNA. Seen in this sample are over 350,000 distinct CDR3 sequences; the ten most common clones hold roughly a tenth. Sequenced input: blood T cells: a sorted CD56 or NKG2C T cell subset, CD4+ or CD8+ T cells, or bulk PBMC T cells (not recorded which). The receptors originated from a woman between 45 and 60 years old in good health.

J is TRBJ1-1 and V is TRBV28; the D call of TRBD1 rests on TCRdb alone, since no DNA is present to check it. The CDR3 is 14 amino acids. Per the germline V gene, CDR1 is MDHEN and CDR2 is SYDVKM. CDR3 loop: CASSLFRTAGQAFF.

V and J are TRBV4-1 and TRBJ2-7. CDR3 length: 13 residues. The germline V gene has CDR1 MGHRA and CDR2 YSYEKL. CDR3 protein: CASSQEVGSEQYF.